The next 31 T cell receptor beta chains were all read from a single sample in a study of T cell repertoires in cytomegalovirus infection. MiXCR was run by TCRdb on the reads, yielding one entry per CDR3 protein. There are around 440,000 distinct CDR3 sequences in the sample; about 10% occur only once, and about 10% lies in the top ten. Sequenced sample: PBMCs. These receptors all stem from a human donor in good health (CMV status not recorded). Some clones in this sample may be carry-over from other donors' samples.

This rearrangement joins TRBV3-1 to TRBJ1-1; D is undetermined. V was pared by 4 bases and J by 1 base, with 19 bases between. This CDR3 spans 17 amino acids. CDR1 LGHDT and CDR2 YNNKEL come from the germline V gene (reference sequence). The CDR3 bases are TGTGCCAGCAGCCGATACTTACAGATTCCGACGAACACTGAAGCTTTCTTT. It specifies CASSRYLQIPTNTEAFF.

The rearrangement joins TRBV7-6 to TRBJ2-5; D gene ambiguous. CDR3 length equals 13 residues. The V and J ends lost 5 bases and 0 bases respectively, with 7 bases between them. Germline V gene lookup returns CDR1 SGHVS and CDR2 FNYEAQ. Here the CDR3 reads CASSPYDQETQYF. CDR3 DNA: TGTGCCAGCAGCCCCTATGACCAAGAGACCCAGTACTTC.

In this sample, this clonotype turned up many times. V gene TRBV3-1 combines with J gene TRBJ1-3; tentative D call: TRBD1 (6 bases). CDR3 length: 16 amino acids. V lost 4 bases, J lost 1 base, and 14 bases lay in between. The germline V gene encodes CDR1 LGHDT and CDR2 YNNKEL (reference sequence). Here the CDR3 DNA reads TGTGCCAGCAGCCTCCCCATGGGGACATCTGGAAACACCATATATTTT. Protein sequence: CASSLPMGTSGNTIYF.

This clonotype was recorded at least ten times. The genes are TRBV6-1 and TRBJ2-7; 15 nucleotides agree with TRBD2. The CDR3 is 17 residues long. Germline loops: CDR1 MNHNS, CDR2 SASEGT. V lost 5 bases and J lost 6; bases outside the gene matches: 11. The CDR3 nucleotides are TGTGCCAGCAGTCGAGGACTAGCGGGAGGGCCGGTCGGCGAGCAGTACTTC. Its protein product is CASSRGLAGGPVGEQYF.

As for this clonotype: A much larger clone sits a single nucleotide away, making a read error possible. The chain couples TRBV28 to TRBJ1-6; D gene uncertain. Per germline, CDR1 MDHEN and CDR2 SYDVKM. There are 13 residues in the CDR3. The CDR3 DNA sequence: TGTGCCAGCGCGGGCTCCCATAATTCACCCCTCCACTTT. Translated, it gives CASAGSHNSPLHF.

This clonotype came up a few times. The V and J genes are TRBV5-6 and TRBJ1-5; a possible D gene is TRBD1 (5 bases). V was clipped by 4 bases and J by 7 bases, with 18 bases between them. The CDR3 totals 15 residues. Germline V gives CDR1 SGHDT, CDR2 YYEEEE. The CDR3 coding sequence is TGTGCCAGCAGCATCCGCGGGGGGTTGGGCCAGCCCCAGCATTTT. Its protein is CASSIRGGLGQPQHF.

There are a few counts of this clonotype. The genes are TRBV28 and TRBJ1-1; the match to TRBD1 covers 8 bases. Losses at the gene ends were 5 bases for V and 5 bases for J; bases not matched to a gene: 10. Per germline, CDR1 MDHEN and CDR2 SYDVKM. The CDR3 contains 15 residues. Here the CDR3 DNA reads TGTGCCAGCAGTGAGGGACAGGTTGTCGGAACTGAAGCTTTCTTT. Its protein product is CASSEGQVVGTEAFF.

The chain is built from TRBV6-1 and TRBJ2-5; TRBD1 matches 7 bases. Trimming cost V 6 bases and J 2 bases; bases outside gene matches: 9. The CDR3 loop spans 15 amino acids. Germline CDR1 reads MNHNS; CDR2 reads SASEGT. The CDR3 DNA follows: TGTGCCAGCAGCCGCCTAGACAGGGATCAAGAGACCCAGTACTTC. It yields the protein CASSRLDRDQETQYF.

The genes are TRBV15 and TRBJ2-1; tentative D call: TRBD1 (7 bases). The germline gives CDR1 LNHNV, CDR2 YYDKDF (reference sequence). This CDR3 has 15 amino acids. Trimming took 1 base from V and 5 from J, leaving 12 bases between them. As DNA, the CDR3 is TGTGCCACCAGCAGAGTGACAGGGAGGAACAATGAGCAGTTCTTC. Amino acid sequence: CATSRVTGRNNEQFF.

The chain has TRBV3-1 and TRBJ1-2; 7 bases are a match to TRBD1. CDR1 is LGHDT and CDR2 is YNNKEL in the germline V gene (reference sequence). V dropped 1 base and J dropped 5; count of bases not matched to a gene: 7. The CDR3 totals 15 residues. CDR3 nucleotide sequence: TGTGCCAGCAGCCAAGGGGACAGTAGAATTTATGGCTACACCTTC. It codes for CASSQGDSRIYGYTF.

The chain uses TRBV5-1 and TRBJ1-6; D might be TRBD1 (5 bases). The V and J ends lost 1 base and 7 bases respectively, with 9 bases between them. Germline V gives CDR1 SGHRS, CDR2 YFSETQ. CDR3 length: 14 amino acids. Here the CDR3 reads CASSLSGNNSPLHF. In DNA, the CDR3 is TGCGCCAGCAGCTTGTCAGGGAACAATTCACCCCTCCACTTT.

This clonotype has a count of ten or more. The CDR3 loop reads CASSLRDKLNTEAFF. The CDR3 DNA follows: TGTGCCAGCAGCTTACGGGACAAGCTAAACACTGAAGCTTTCTTT. The V call is TRBV11-2, the J call TRBJ1-1, with D possibly matching TRBD1 (6 bases). V shed 2 bases and J shed 2 bases, with 12 bases lying between them. CDR3 length: 15 residues. Germline CDR1 is SGHAT and CDR2 is FQNNGV. The variable domain in full, with the rest retrieved from reference TRBV11-2 and TRBJ1-1, is EAGVAQSPRYKIIEKRQSVAFWCNPISGHATLYWYQQILGQGPKLLIQFQNNGVVDDSQLPKDRFSAERLKGVDSTLKIQPAKLEDSAVYLCASSLRDKLNTEAFFGQGTRLTVV.

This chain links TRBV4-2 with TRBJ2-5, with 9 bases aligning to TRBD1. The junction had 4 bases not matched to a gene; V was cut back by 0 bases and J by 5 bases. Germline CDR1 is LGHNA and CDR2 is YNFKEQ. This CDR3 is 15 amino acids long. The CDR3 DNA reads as TGTGCCAGCAGCCAAGAACAGGGGGCGTTTGAGACCCAGTACTTC. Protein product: CASSQEQGAFETQYF.

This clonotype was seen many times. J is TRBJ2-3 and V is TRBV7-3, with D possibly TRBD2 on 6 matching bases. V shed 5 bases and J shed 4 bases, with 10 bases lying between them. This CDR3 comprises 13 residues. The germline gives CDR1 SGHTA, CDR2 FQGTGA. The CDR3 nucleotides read TGTGCCAGCAGCGACTCGGGGGCAGATACGCAGTATTTT. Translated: CASSDSGADTQYF.

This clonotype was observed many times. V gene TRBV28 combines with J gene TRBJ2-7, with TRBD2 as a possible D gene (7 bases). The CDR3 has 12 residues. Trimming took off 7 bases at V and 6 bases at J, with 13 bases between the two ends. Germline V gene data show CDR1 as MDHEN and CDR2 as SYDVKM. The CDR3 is CASMGGAAEQYF. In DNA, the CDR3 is TGTGCCAGCATGGGGGGGGCAGCCGAGCAGTACTTC.

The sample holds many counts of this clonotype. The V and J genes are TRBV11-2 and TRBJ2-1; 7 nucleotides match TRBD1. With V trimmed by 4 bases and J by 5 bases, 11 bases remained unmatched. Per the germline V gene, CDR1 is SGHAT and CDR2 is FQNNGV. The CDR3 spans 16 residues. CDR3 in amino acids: CASSSLRHRGHNEQFF. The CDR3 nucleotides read TGTGCCAGCAGCTCCCTTCGTCACAGGGGCCACAATGAGCAGTTCTTC. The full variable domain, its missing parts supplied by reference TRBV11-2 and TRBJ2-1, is EAGVAQSPRYKIIEKRQSVAFWCNPISGHATLYWYQQILGQGPKLLIQFQNNGVVDDSQLPKDRFSAERLKGVDSTLKIQPAKLEDSAVYLCASSSLRHRGHNEQFFGPGTRLTVL.

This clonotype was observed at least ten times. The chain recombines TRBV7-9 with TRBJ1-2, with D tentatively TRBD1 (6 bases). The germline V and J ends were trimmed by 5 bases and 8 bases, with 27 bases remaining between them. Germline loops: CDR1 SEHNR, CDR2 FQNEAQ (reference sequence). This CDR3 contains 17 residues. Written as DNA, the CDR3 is TGTGCCAGCAGCCTTAGGAGTGGACAGCGAGGAAGTAGGGGCTACACCTTC. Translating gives CASSLRSGQRGSRGYTF. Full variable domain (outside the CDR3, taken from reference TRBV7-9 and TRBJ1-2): DTGVSQNPRHKITKRGQNVTFRCDPISEHNRLYWYRQTLGQGPEFLTYFQNEAQLEKSRLLSDRFSAERPKGSFSTLEIQRTEQGDSAMYLCASSLRSGQRGSRGYTFGSGTRLTVV.

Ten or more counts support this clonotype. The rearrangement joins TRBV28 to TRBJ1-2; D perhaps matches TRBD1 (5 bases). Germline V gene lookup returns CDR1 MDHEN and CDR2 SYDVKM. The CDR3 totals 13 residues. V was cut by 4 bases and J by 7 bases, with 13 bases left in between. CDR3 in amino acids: CASSSPGRRGYTF. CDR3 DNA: TGTGCCAGCAGTTCCCCAGGGCGTCGTGGCTACACCTTC.

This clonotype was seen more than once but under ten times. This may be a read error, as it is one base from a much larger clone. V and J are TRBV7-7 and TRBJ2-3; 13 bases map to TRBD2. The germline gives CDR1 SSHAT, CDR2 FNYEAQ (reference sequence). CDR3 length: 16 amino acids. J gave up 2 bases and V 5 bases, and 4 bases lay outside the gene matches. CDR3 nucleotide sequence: TGTGCCAGCAGCGGAGGACTAGCGGGGGTCACAGATACGCAGTATTTT. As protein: CASSGGLAGVTDTQYF.

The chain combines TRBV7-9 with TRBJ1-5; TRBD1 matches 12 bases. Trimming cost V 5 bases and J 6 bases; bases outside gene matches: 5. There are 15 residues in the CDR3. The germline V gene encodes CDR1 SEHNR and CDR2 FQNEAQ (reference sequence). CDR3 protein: CASSPGQGARQPQHF. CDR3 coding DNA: TGTGCCAGCAGCCCGGGACAGGGGGCGCGTCAGCCCCAGCATTTT.

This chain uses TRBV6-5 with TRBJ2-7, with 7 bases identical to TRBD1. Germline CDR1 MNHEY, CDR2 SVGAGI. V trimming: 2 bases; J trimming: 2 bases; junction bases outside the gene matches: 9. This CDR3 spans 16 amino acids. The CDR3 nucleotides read TGTGCCAGCAGTTACAAGACAGGGATCGGAACCTACGAGCAGTACTTC. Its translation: CASSYKTGIGTYEQYF.

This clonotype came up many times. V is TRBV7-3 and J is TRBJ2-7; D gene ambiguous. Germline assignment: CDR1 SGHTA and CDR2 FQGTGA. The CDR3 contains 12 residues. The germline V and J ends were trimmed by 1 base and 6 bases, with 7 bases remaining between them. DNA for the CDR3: TGTGCCAGCAGCTTAAGTTTCGGCGAGCAGTACTTC. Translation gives CASSLSFGEQYF.

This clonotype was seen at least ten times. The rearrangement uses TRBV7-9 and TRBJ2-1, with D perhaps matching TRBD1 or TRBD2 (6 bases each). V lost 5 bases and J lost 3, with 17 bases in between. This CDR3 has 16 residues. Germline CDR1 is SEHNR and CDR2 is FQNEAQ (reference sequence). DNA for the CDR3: TGTGCCAGCAGCACCCACAGGGACTCGCTCTACAATGAGCAGTTCTTC. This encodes CASSTHRDSLYNEQFF.

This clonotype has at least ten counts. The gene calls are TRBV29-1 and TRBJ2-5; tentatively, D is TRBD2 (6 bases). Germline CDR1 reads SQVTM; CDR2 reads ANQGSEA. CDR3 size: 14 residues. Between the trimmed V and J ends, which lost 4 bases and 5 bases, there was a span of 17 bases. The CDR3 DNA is TGCAGCGTTGTCGGGGGTCGGGGCCGGGAGACCCAGTACTTC. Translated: CSVVGGRGRETQYF.

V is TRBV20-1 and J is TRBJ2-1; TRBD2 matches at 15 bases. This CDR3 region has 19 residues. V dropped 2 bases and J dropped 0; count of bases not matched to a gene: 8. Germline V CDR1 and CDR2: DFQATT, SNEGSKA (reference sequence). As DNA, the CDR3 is TGCAGTGCTAGAAATCCGGGACTAGCGGGAGGCGGCTCCTACAATGAGCAGTTCTTC. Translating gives CSARNPGLAGGGSYNEQFF.

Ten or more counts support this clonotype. The CDR3, as DNA: TGTGCCAGCAGCCGCTCCGGACAGGGTATCCACGAGCAGTACTTC. It translates to CASSRSGQGIHEQYF. This chain uses TRBV7-2 with TRBJ2-7, with TRBD1 matching over 8 bases. V was clipped by 5 bases and J by 5 bases; unmatched bases: 11. The CDR3 totals 15 residues. The germline gives CDR1 SGHTA, CDR2 FQGNSA.

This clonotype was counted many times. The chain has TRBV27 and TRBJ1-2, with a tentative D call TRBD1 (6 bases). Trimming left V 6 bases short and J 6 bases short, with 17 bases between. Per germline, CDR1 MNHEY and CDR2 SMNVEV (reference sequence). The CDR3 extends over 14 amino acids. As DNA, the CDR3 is TGTGCCAGCAGGGGAGGGGGTCGGGGGAATGGCTACACCTTC. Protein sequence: CASRGGGRGNGYTF.

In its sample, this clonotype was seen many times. The CDR3 sequence: CASSLRSGINTEAFF. The CDR3 region has the DNA TGTGCCAGCAGCTTAAGGTCCGGGATTAACACTGAAGCTTTCTTT. V is TRBV7-2 and J is TRBJ1-1; D unresolved. CDR1 SGHTA and CDR2 FQGNSA come from the germline V gene. The CDR3 runs to 15 residues. Trimming shortened V by 2 bases and J by 2 bases, and 12 bases separated the two germline ends.

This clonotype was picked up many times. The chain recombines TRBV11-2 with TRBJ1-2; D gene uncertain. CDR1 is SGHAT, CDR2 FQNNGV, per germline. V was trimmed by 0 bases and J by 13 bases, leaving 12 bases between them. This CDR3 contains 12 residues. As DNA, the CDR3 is TGTGCCAGCAGCTTAGATCGGGTCGTATCCACCTTC. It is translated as CASSLDRVVSTF. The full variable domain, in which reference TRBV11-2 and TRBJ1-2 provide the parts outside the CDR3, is EAGVAQSPRYKIIEKRQSVAFWCNPISGHATLYWYQQILGQGPKLLIQFQNNGVVDDSQLPKDRFSAERLKGVDSTLKIQPAKLEDSAVYLCASSLDRVVSTFGSGTRLTVV.

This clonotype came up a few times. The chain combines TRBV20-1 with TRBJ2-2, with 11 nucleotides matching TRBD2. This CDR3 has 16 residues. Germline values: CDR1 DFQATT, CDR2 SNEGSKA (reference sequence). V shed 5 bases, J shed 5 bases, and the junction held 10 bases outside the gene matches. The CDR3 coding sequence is TGCAGTGCTTCCCCTAGCGGGAGGCGATCGACCGGGGAGCTGTTTTTT. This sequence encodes CSASPSGRRSTGELFF.

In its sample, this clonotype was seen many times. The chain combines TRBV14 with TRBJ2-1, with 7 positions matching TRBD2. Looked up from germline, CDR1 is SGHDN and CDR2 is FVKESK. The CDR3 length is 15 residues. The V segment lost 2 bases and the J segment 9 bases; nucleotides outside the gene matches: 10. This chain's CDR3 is CASSQNSGSAGEQFF. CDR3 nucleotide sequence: TGTGCCAGCAGCCAAAATAGCGGGTCGGCGGGTGAGCAGTTCTTC.